Given below is one T cell receptor (beta chain) in context. The count of this clone is one. Its specific antigen is unknown. No qualities accompany the bases; no much larger clone lies one base away. TCRbeta CDR3 regions were amplified from genomic DNA by means of the immunoSEQ Assay, a bias-controlled multiplex PCR. The published analysis was carried out like this. Within the assay, amplification of reference gene primers was used to estimate how many nucleated cells each sample contained. Sequence reads were collapsed and filtered to measure the absolute abundance of every unique TCRbeta CDR3 rearrangement. Productive Simpson clonality was computed per sample as the square root of Simpson's diversity index over productive rearrangements. TCRdb stores this immuneACCESS table with in-frame sequences only. Part of the clones is absent; in the studies checked, under half of the shortfall reflects unresolved V genes, and no reason is known for the rest. V and J calls plus clone size are reproduced from that table; the DNA served to infer D and trimming. In this sample the table shows about 80,000 clones, approximately 89% of which occur a single time. The leading ten clones occupy approximately 6.7% of the sample.

The CDR3 goes from the cysteine to the phenylalanine over 17 residues. This entry keeps only the CDR3 DNA: 51 bases, framed from base 1. Looking up the germline V gene yields CDR1 SGHVS and CDR2 FQNEAQ. V loses 4 bases at its end and J loses 5 bases; junction bases beyond the gene matches: 11. This entry is derived from a study of blood T cell repertoires in COVID-19 (dated by TCRdb to the early 2020s). For the study in its entirety: The collaborator samples originated in the United States, Italy and Spain and spanned the acute and convalescent phases of COVID-19. The samples were drawn from two sources: the first 160 participants of the ongoing ImmuneRACE study, and 950 to 1,500 subjects contributed by 6 global collaborators. Where HLA class I and class II types were available, the types were taken from metadata supplied by the sample provider, not from assay-based typing. The dataset comprised deeply sampled blood TCRbeta repertoires from subjects exposed to, actively infected with, or recovered from COVID-19. The prospective study material was composed of cDNA or gDNA derived from T cells, B-cell-depleted T cells, or PBMCs. The repertoires were made available in a free public database intended to serve as a resource for research on the immune response to SARS-CoV-2. Nearly every sample came with metadata listing a de-identified subject ID, COVID-19 status, age in years and sex.

The collaborating institutions used their own protocols to collect whole blood in K2EDTA tubes. For TCRbeta analysis, collaborators shipped samples in one of three forms: frozen whole blood, isolated PBMCs, or DNA extracted from either of those sample types. What the authors observed across the whole study: How much clinical and demographic metadata was included differed by source and by participant, and the metadata was provided uncurated.

The chain couples TRBV7-8 to TRBJ1-6; TRBD1 aligns with 7 central bases. The receptor was isolated from an elderly woman with acute or convalescent COVID-19. The material sequenced was peripheral blood. In nucleotides, the sequence is TGTGCCAGCAGCTCACCGGGACAGCTGACCGATAATTCACCCCTCCACTTT. It translates to CASSSPGQLTDNSPLHF.